The 2 T cell receptor beta chains in this list originate from one sample, sequenced in a study of Ad26.COV2.S vaccination and SARS-CoV-2 variants (dated by TCRdb to the early 2020s). Library preparation employed the immunoSEQ multiplex PCR assay. This immuneACCESS table, as held by TCRdb, lists in-frame sequences with V and J called but not all clones. Of the missing ones, under half trace to an unresolved V gene in checked studies; the others have no known cause. The sample table lists 410,000 or so clones, 92% of them with a count of one. Approximately 1.7% of the sample belongs to the ten largest clones. The label giving this sample's treatment or condition can be read as: some 20 received Ad26.COV2.S at low or high dose, single or two shots; five or six received placebo; per-sample allocation not given. Repertoires of vaccine and placebo recipients were sequenced from samples collected on day 63 after the first injection.

Sequencing was performed on peripheral blood, taken in a trial of Ad26.COV2.S vaccine versus placebo. The receptor source for this set is a person between 18 and 65 years old who received the Ad26.COV2.S COVID-19 vaccine or a placebo.

Comment on this clone: Other DNA variants within this sample encode the same CDR3. The V gene is TRBV5-1, the J gene TRBJ1-5; a possible D gene is TRBD1 (5 bases). Germline V gene lookup returns CDR1 SGHRS and CDR2 YFSETQ. V lost 0 bases to trimming and J lost 1 base, with 5 bases between them. The CDR3 loop spans 14 amino acids. The CDR3 coding sequence is TGCGCCAGCAGCTTGGGGGGGAGCAATCAGCCCCAGCATTTT. This encodes CASSLGGSNQPQHF. The whole variable domain, filled in from reference TRBV5-1 and TRBJ1-5, reads KAGVTQTPRYLIKTRGQQVTLSCSPISGHRSVSWYQQTPGQGLQFLFEYFSETQRNKGNFPGRFSGRQFSNSRSEMNVSTLELGDSALYLCASSLGGSNQPQHFGDGTRLSIL.

This chain links TRBV5-6 with TRBJ1-5, with D tentatively TRBD1 (5 bases). From germline, CDR1 is SGHDT and CDR2 YYEEEE. The CDR3 spans 16 residues. V was clipped by 2 bases and J by 2 bases, with 14 bases between them. The CDR3 DNA sequence: TGTGCCAGCAGCTTACTGGGACCGACGGGCAATCAGCCCCAGCATTTT. Translating gives CASSLLGPTGNQPQHF.